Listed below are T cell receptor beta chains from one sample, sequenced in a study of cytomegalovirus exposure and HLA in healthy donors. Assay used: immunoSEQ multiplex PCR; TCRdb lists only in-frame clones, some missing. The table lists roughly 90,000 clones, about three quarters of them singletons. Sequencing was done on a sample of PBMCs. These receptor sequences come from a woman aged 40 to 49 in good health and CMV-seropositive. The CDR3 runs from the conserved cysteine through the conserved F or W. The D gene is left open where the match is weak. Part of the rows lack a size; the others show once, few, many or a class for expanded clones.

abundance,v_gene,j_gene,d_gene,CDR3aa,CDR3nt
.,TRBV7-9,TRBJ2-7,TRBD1,CASRPTSGTGAYEQYF,TGTGCCAGCAGGCCAACCTCCGGGACAGGAGCCTACGAGCAGTACTTC
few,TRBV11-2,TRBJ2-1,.,CASSLVGLAKGEQFF,TGTGCCAGCAGCTTAGTAGGCCTAGCGAAGGGTGAGCAGTTCTTC
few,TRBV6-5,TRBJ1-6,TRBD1,CASSRTGNSPLHF,TGTGCCAGCAGTCGGACAGGGAATTCACCCCTCCACTTT
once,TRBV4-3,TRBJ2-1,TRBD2,CASSQETGTRAYNEQFF,TGCGCCAGCAGCCAAGAAACCGGGACTAGGGCCTACAATGAGCAGTTCTTC
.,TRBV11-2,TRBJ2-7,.,CASSLAREQYF,TGTGCCAGCAGCTTAGCTCGCGAGCAGTACTTC
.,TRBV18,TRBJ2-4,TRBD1,CASSPRTGILAKNIQYF,TGTGCCAGCTCACCACGGACAGGAATACTAGCCAAAAACATTCAGTACTTC
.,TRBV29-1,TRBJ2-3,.,CSAFSGFTDTQYF,TGCAGCGCCTTTAGCGGCTTCACAGATACGCAGTATTTT
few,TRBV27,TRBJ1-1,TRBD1,CASSSHRGMNTEAFF,TGTGCCAGCAGTTCCCACAGGGGAATGAACACTGAAGCTTTCTTT
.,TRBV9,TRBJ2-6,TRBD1,CASSPRQGIGSGANVLTF,TGTGCCAGCAGCCCCCGACAGGGAATCGGATCTGGGGCCAACGTCCTGACTTTC
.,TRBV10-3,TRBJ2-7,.,CASSEGPGSYEQYF,TGTGCCTCCTCGGAGGGCCCAGGATCCTACGAGCAGTACTTC
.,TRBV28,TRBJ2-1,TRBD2,CASSLGTSGRNEQFF,TGTGCCAGCAGTTTAGGGACTAGCGGGAGGAATGAGCAGTTCTTC
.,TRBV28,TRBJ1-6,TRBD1,CASSFTGAARGNSPLHF,TGTGCCAGCAGTTTTACAGGGGCAGCTCGTGGTAATTCACCCCTCCACTTT
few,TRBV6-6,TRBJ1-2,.,CASTPDYGYTF,TGTGCCAGCACCCCGGACTATGGCTACACCTTC
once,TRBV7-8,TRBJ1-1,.,CASSLTENTEAFF,TGTGCCAGCAGTCTGACAGAGAACACTGAAGCTTTCTTT
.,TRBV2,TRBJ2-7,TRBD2,CASTLAGRGEQYF,TGTGCCAGCACACTAGCGGGGAGGGGCGAGCAGTACTTC
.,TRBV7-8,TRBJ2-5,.,CASSLERFRGLHETQYF,TGTGCCAGCAGCTTAGAACGGTTTAGGGGGTTGCATGAGACCCAGTACTTC
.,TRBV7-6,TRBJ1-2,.,CASSPTDYGYTF,TGTGCCAGCAGCCCCACAGATTATGGCTACACCTTC
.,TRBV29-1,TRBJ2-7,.,CSVAGAHEPYEQYF,TGCAGCGTTGCTGGGGCTCATGAGCCCTACGAGCAGTACTTC
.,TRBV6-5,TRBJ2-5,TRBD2,CASVGASGSRETQYF,TGTGCCAGCGTCGGGGCTAGCGGGAGTCGAGAGACCCAGTACTTC
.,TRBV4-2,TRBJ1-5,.,CASSARDQGSNQPQHF,TGTGCCAGCAGCGCAAGAGACCAGGGTAGCAATCAGCCCCAGCATTTT
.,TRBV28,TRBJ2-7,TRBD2,CASSSRTGVSRTSGSLEHYEQYF,TGTGCCAGCAGTTCCCGGACAGGGGTAAGCCGGACTAGCGGGAGCCTAGAACACTACGAGCAGTACTTC
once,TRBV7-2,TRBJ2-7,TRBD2,CASSGETSGSPPYYEQYF,TGTGCCAGCAGCGGTGAGACTAGCGGGAGCCCTCCGTACTACGAGCAGTACTTC
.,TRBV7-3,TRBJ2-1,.,CASSLAVRDGEQFF,TGTGCCAGCAGCTTGGCGGTGCGGGATGGTGAGCAGTTCTTC
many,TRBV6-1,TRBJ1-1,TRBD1,CASSEMTGMNTEAFF,TGTGCCAGCAGTGAAATGACAGGGATGAACACTGAAGCTTTCTTT
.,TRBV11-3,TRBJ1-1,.,CASSFHRETEAFF,TGTGCCAGCAGCTTCCACAGGGAAACTGAAGCTTTCTTT
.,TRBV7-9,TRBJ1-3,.,CASSLSFGGQSSGNTIYF,TGTGCCAGCAGCTTAAGCTTTGGTGGACAGAGCTCTGGAAACACCATATATTTT
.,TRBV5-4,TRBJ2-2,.,CASRPSGTNTGELFF,TGTGCCAGCAGACCCAGCGGAACGAACACCGGGGAGCTGTTTTTT
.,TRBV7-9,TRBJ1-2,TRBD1,CASSFPDRGPSLDYGYTF,TGTGCCAGCAGCTTCCCGGACAGGGGGCCGTCTTTGGACTATGGCTACACCTTC
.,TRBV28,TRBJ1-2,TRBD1,CASGQGGSYYGYTF,TGTGCCAGCGGACAGGGCGGAAGCTATTATGGCTACACCTTC
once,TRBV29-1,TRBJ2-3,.,CSVGGGLRNTQYF,TGCAGCGTTGGGGGCGGCCTCAGGAATACGCAGTATTTT